Following are 8 T cell receptor beta chains from one sample sequenced in a study of T cell responses to AZD1222 COVID-19 vaccine. Some clones are missing from TCRdb's copy, which holds only in-frame ones; the method was immunoSEQ multiplex PCR. Seen here are 180,000 or so clones, 85% to 90% observed once, and the top ten hold approximately 8%. The source was peripheral blood, collected on day 0 of AZD1222 vaccination. The receptors come from an adult in good health.

V is TRBV6-5 and J is TRBJ1-2; TRBD1 matches 7 bases. With V trimmed by 10 bases and J by 4 bases, 6 bases remained unmatched. Germline CDR1 and CDR2: MNHEY and SVGAGI. The CDR3 extends over 12 amino acids. DNA for the CDR3: TGTGCCACCCCGGGACAGCTCTATGGCTACACCTTC. Its translation is CATPGQLYGYTF.

In DNA, the CDR3 is TGCGCCAGCAGCTTGTCCCTAGCGGTTACTAGCACAGATACGCAGTATTTT. It is translated as CASSLSLAVTSTDTQYF. J is TRBJ2-3 and V is TRBV5-1, with 7 bases that match TRBD2. The V and J ends lost 1 base and 0 bases, in that order; junction bases with no gene match: 8. The CDR3 contains 17 residues. The germline gives CDR1 SGHRS, CDR2 YFSETQ.

The chain uses TRBV28 and TRBJ2-7; the D is unclear. This CDR3 is built from 14 residues. Germline-derived CDR1 and CDR2 are MDHEN and SYDVKM. V was trimmed by 1 base and J by 6 bases, leaving 13 bases between them. The CDR3 bases are TGTGCCAGCAGTTTATTACAGAAACTACCCGAGCAGTACTTC. This gives the protein CASSLLQKLPEQYF.

The V call is TRBV5-4, the J call TRBJ2-5, with a weak D call TRBD1 (6 bases). The CDR3 is 14 residues long. Germline lookup yields CDR1 SGHNT and CDR2 YYREEE (reference sequence). Trimming stripped 3 bases from V and 3 bases from J, with 12 bases between. The CDR3 loop reads CASSYRTEEETQYF. DNA of the CDR3: TGTGCCAGCAGCTATCGGACAGAAGAAGAGACCCAGTACTTC.

The gene calls are TRBV6-6 and TRBJ2-4, with D possibly TRBD2 on 7 matching bases. The germline V gene has CDR1 MNHNY and CDR2 SVGAGI (reference sequence). Trimming left V 2 bases short and J 6 bases short, with 11 bases between. The CDR3 length is 14 residues. CDR3 protein: CASSYGGGRNIQYF. CDR3 DNA sequence: TGTGCCAGCAGTTACGGGGGGGGCAGAAACATTCAGTACTTC.

The CDR3 nucleotides read TGTGCCAGCAGCCCCCTCGGACAGCAAGAGACCCAGTACTTC. Protein: CASSPLGQQETQYF. The genes are TRBV14 and TRBJ2-5, with D possibly TRBD1 on 6 matching bases. CDR1 SGHDN and CDR2 FVKESK come from the germline V gene. The CDR3 is 14 residues long. Trimming stripped 4 bases from V and 2 bases from J, with 11 bases between. The complete variable domain, with remaining parts taken from reference TRBV14 and TRBJ2-5, reads EAGVTQFPSHSVIEKGQTVTLRCDPISGHDNLYWYRRVMGKEIKFLLHFVKESKQDESGMPNNRFLAERTGGTYSTLKVQPAELEDSGVYFCASSPLGQQETQYFGPGTRLLVL.

This clone was seen a few times. This chain connects TRBV12-3 or TRBV12-4 to TRBJ1-5, with a weak D call TRBD1 (5 bases). The CDR3 has 12 residues. V lost 4 bases and J lost 9, with 10 bases in between. As DNA, the CDR3 is TGTGCCAGCAGTTCCCGGGGGGGGCCCCAGCATTTT. Translated: CASSSRGGPQHF.

This chain connects TRBV19 to TRBJ1-4; D might be TRBD1 (5 bases). Germline loops: CDR1 LNHDA, CDR2 SQIVND (reference sequence). Trimming pared 3 bases from V and 3 bases from J, leaving 11 bases between. The CDR3 runs 15 residues. The CDR3 DNA sequence: TGTGCCAGTAGTATTCCCAGGGAGGCTAATGAAAAACTGTTTTTT. Its translation: CASSIPREANEKLFF.